This T cell receptor beta chain appears in the sequencing data of a study of technical replicates of blood from several donors. Trimming cost V 2 bases and J 2 bases, with 8 bases left between them. This CDR3 has 14 residues. Germline CDR1 is SGHRS and CDR2 is YFSETQ. Profiling relied on immunoSEQ multiplex PCR, and the TCRdb table lists in-frame clones only, not all of them. The table has approximately 60,000 clones, around 88% seen once. For this clone: The same CDR3 arises from other DNA sequences in this sample as well.

The clonotype was recovered from a human donor in good health. Some clones in this sample may be carry-over from other donors' samples. The sample consisted of PBMCs. The chain joins TRBV5-1 to TRBJ2-1, with D maybe TRBD2 (6 bases). In nucleotides, the CDR3 is TGCGCCAGCAGCTTCTCGGGGGCCTACAATGAGCAGTTCTTC. Translated, it gives CASSFSGAYNEQFF.